This T cell receptor (beta chain) derives from a study of identifying expanded T cells in peripheral blood. Points from the study as a whole: Technical replicates showed about 1.1 changed clones; approximately 2 weeks about 16; four weeks 19.

Germline lookup yields CDR1 SQVTM and CDR2 ANQGSEA. This CDR3 region has 17 residues. With 5 bases clipped from V and 2 bases from J, the junction kept 14 bases outside the gene matches. Concerning this clone itself: Its specificity is unknown.

Produced via immunoSEQ multiplex PCR; TCRdb's table is partial and in-frame only. The table lists approximately 110,000 clones, roughly 90% of them singletons. The receptor was isolated from a person between 18 and 69 years old in good health. Material: blood. The chain uses TRBV29-1 and TRBJ2-1; 8 bases fit TRBD1. DNA for the CDR3: TGCAGCGTTTACTCGGGACAGGCAATATATCCCTACAATGAGCAGTTCTTC. Protein product: CSVYSGQAIYPYNEQFF.